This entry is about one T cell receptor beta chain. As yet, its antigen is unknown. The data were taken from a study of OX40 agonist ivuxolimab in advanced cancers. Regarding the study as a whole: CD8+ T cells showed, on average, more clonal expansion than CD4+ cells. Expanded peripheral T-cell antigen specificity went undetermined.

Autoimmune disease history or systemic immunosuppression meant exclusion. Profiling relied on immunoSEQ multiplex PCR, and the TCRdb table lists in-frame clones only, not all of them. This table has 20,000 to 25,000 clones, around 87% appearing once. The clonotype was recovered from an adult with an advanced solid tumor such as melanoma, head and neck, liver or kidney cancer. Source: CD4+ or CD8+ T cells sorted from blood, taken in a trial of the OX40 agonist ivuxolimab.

The CDR3 reads CASSHLSHEQFF. As DNA, the CDR3 is TGTGCCAGCAGCCACCTGTCCCATGAGCAGTTCTTC. V gene TRBV11-3 combines with J gene TRBJ2-1; the D is unclear. Germline V gene lookup returns CDR1 SGHNT and CDR2 YENEEA. With 5 bases removed from V and 8 bases from J, the gap between germline ends came to 10 bases. This CDR3 region has 12 residues. Combining the CDR3 with reference TRBV11-3 and TRBJ2-1 gives the whole variable domain EAGVVQSPRYKIIEKKQPVAFWCNPISGHNTLYWYLQNLGQGPELLIRYENEEAVDDSQLPKDRFSAERLKGVDSTLKIQPAELGDSAVYLCASSHLSHEQFFGPGTRLTVL.